What follows describes a single T cell receptor beta chain. The data originate from a study of Graves' ophthalmopathy and Graves' hyperthyroidism. About the study: Over 18 months of follow-up, stable hyperthyroidism required that no ophthalmopathy appear.

The germline gives CDR1 SGHNT, CDR2 YENEEA. The V and J ends lost 5 bases and 4 bases, in that order; junction bases with no gene match: 7. There are 15 residues in the CDR3. Only newly diagnosed hyperthyroidism patients aged 18 to 65, with under 2 months' duration, were enrolled. Other autoimmune disease, uncontrolled infection, pregnancy and lactation led to exclusion. From RNA, the CDR3 regions of TCR beta chains were amplified and sequenced. Investigators did first-round RT-PCR with HTBI primers, then second-round multiplex PCR. TCRdb itself ran the multiplex PCR reads through MiXCR, one entry per CDR3 protein. This sample has about 550,000 distinct CDR3 sequences, with 39% found just once.

The sequenced material came from peripheral blood or thyroid tissue (not recorded which). This clonotype originated in an adult man with Graves' hyperthyroidism. This chain connects TRBV11-3 to TRBJ2-1; the match to TRBD2 covers 8 bases. The CDR3 here is CASSPPGGAYNEQFF. The CDR3 DNA sequence: TGTGCCAGCAGCCCCCCGGGGGGGGCTTACAATGAGCAGTTCTTC.